This TCR beta chain was captured in a study of blood T cells in healthy people across ages. This clonotype showed up many times. Its specificity is unknown. PCR was performed a second time for 7 to 11 cycles using a sample-barcoded 5' primer and a J-beta primer mix. Each cDNA molecule was tagged by a template-switch adaptor with 12 random nucleotides. TCRdb recomputed calls from the 5' RACE reads with MiXCR, one row per CDR3 protein. The sample includes 1.8 million or so distinct CDR3 sequences, roughly two fifths of them seen just once. Overall study findings and caveats: Whereas aged donors had fewer naive CD4+ cells, long-lived donors had more of them and higher diversity.

The CDR3 is 14 residues long. Germline V lookup: CDR1 SGHTA, CDR2 FQGNSA. V was pared by 5 bases and J by 6 bases, with 5 bases of the junction left unmatched. Sequencing was performed on blood. The clonotype comes from a human donor in good health. The V and J genes are TRBV7-2 and TRBJ2-1; 9 bases map to TRBD1. In DNA, the CDR3 is TGTGCCAGCAGCAAGGGACAGGGATTCAATGAGCAGTTCTTC. Amino acids: CASSKGQGFNEQFF.